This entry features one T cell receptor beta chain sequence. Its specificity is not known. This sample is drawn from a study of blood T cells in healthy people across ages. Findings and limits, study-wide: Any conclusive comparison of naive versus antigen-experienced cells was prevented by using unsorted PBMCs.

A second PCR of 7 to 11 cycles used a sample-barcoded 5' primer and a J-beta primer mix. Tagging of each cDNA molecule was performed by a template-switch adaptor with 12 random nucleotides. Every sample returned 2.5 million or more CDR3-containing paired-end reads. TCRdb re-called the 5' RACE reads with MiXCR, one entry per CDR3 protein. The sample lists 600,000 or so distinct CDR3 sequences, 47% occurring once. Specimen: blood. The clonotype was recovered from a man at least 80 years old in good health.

The CDR3 reads CASSYSYSFQETQYF. The DNA for the CDR3 is TGTGCCAGCAGTTACTCGTATAGTTTCCAAGAGACCCAGTACTTC. The rearrangement uses TRBV6-5 and TRBJ2-5; no definite D call. The CDR3 has 15 amino acids. Per the germline V gene, CDR1 is MNHEY and CDR2 is SVGAGI. The V and J ends lost 0 bases and 1 base respectively, with 9 bases between them.